This T cell receptor (beta chain) was found in a study of T cell responses to AZD1222 COVID-19 vaccine (dated by TCRdb to the early 2020s). In terms of the full investigation: AZD1222 recipients whose second dose came at about 4 weeks and those whose second dose came at about 12 weeks were combined into one group, since spike-specific TCR depth and breadth did not differ between the two schedules. A total of 230 to 250 trial participants underwent TCR sequencing, of whom approximately 210 received two doses of AZD1222 and approximately 25 received two doses of the MenACWY control vaccine. Trial participants were enrolled by age into subgroups of 18-55, 56-69 and 70-plus years, and around 150, 28 and 57 TCR-sequenced participants, respectively, were included in these subgroups. The paper's findings and limits, for the study overall: Participants were mostly white British, with more females than males. The authors suggested clonal diversity may have been underestimated. A significant rise in spike-specific TCR breadth and depth was observed after two AZD1222 doses relative to day 0 and relative to MenACWY recipients. Conclusions about previously exposed vaccinees are limited, since just a handful of AZD1222 recipients were seropositive for SARS-CoV-2 at baseline. Reportedly, close to half of the unique spike-specific TCRs recognized epitopes lying outside the regions that are mutated in the B.1.351 and B.1.1.7 variants. In the small 56-69-year group, the increase in depth fell short of significance, most likely because of low power. No day 14 peak-response samples were available, so repertoires were characterized only after the peak T cell response. CD4 TCRs associated with the vaccine covered the entire spike protein, and the dominant responses were in regions 160-218 and 743-854.

A word on this clone: Its binding antigen is unknown. Per-base quality was not reported, and no clone a single base away is much larger than it.

The CDR3 regions of human TCRbeta chains were analyzed by immunosequencing. As for how the authors treated the data: Repertoire TCRs were checked for matches against a reference library of SARS-CoV-2-specific TCRs that had been generated using the MIRA antigen-specificity platform. Breadth was defined as the fraction of unique TCRs that were SARS-CoV-2-associated. Depth was defined as the fraction of total T cells that were SARS-CoV-2-associated. Using the MIRA data, each spike-specific TCR was assigned both to the spike region to which the TCR was reactive and to a CD4 or CD8 class. Log10-transformed breadth and depth values were compared by one-way ANOVA with Sidak's multiple comparisons tests. Sourced from immuneACCESS, this table was stored by TCRdb with only in-frame sequences that have V and J called. A share of the clones is absent; for the studies checked, an unresolved V gene accounts for under half, and the remainder has no known explanation. For V, J and clone size, that table is used; D and trimming come from the DNA. This sample comprises 92,000 or so clones, under 90% of them detected only once. About 25% of the sample is taken by the ten largest.

Measured from the cysteine to the phenylalanine, the CDR3 is 15 residues long. Only CDR3 DNA is held: 45 bases, read in frame from base 1. Looking up the germline V gene (reference sequence) yields CDR1 SEHNR and CDR2 FQNEAQ. Trimming at the junction amounts to 7 bases on V and 5 bases on J, and the germline ends lie 17 bases apart. The meaning of the sample's time point label: baseline before first vaccination. Samples from vaccinated people were obtained from the UK trials COV001 and COV002, which included a single-blind randomized controlled phase 2/3 trial of AZD1222 (ChAdOx1 nCoV-19) in healthy adults. Trial participant PBMC samples were collected at day 0 and day 28 after the second dose for TCRbeta chain sequencing.

The receptor was derived from an adult in good health. The starting material was peripheral blood, obtained on day 0 of AZD1222 vaccination. The rearrangement combines TRBV7-9 with TRBJ2-2, with a tentative D gene TRBD1 over 5 matching bases. The CDR3 protein is CASIFGRVETGELFF. The nucleotides read TGTGCCAGCATATTTGGCAGGGTCGAGACCGGGGAGCTGTTTTTT.